This T cell receptor (beta chain) was sequenced in a study of CD8+ T cells in alopecia areata. Study-level information: Those treated were given oral tofacitinib at 5 to 10 mg twice daily. Tofacitinib exposure lasted 6 to 18 months, followed by 6 months off drug.

This CDR3 has 14 amino acids. V lost 6 bases, J lost 6 bases, and 9 bases stayed unmatched. Per the germline V gene, CDR1 is SGHTA and CDR2 is FQGNSA. TCR sequencing used cDNA made by reverse transcription of extracted RNA. The assay was immunoSEQ multiplex PCR, and TCRdb's table has in-frame clones only and misses some. The table has more than 9,000 clones, approximately 61% seen once. The study team obtained lesional scalp punch biopsies and peripheral blood from alopecia areata patients. Specimen: skin. The TCR sequence derives from a human donor with alopecia areata. The V call is TRBV7-2, the J call TRBJ2-5; 8 bases are shared with TRBD2. The CDR3 sequence is CASSPKRGSQTQYF. Written as DNA, the CDR3 is TGTGCCAGCAGTCCGAAGCGGGGGTCACAGACCCAGTACTTC.